This T cell receptor (beta chain) emerged from a study of blood T cell repertoires in COVID-19. Losses at the gene ends were 5 bases for V and 5 bases for J; bases not matched to a gene: 9. Germline V CDR1 and CDR2: MDHEN, SYDVKM. The CDR3 length is 14 residues. In the original processing: Amplification from reference gene primers served as the basis for estimated nucleated cell counts. Measured with immunoSEQ multiplex PCR; TCRdb has only the in-frame clones, and not every one. V and J calls and clone size follow that table, whereas D and trimming were derived from the DNA. The table includes 200,000 to 250,000 clones, 92% detected once.

The rearrangement links TRBV28 to TRBJ2-7; 7 nucleotides agree with TRBD1. The specimen sequenced was peripheral blood. The clonotype comes from a man between 60 and 70 years old with COVID-19, enrolled during active disease. CDR3 amino acids: CASSPGQPPNEQYF. CDR3 nucleotide sequence: TGTGCCAGCAGTCCGGGACAGCCTCCTAACGAGCAGTACTTC.